The rows below give T cell receptor beta chains drawn from one sample of a study of blood T cell repertoires in COVID-19. Only in-frame clones appear in the TCRdb table, and some are missing; sequencing was by immunoSEQ multiplex PCR. The table has approximately 250,000 clones, 88% seen once; the top ten hold around 2%. The specimen sequenced was PBMCs or T cells enriched from blood (not recorded which). The source is a woman in her fifties or sixties in a cohort exposed to, infected with or recovered from COVID-19 (not recorded which). Both conserved end residues are part of each CDR3. The D gene is left open where the match is weak. Clone size appears in some rows only: once, few, many, or a class for an expanded clone.

TGTGCCAGCAGCTTCGCCGGAGATGAGCAGTTCTTC	CASSFAGDEQFF	TRBJ2-1	NA	NA	TRBV5-4
TGTGCCAGCAGTAGGGTAGCGGGAGGTAAAAATGAGCAGTTCTTC	CASSRVAGGKNEQFF	TRBJ2-1	NA	TRBD2	TRBV6-5
TGTGCCAGCAGCCCACAAGTAGCGGGAGGGTACGAGCAGTACTTC	CASSPQVAGGYEQYF	TRBJ2-7	NA	TRBD2	TRBV28
TGTGCCACCAGCCGTAGCGGGGGGTCGGCAGATACGCAGTATTTT	CATSRSGGSADTQYF	TRBJ2-3	once	TRBD2	TRBV24-1
TGTGCCAGCAGCTTCCGGGGAAGCTCTGGAAACACCATATATTTT	CASSFRGSSGNTIYF	TRBJ1-3	NA	NA	TRBV7-9
TGTGCCAGCAGTGGGGGACTAGCGATCTACAATGAGCAGTTCTTC	CASSGGLAIYNEQFF	TRBJ2-1	NA	TRBD2	TRBV25-1
TGTGCCAGCAGAAAGAGGACAGGGGAAACTGAAGCTTTCTTT	CASRKRTGETEAFF	TRBJ1-1	NA	TRBD1	TRBV28
TGTGCCAGCAGGGACAGGGCTCTACGAGAGCAGTACTTC	CASRDRALREQYF	TRBJ2-7	NA	TRBD1	TRBV27
TGTGCCAGCAGATACCCCCTTCTAGCGGGAGACACAGATACGCAGTATTTT	CASRYPLLAGDTDTQYF	TRBJ2-3	NA	TRBD2	TRBV6-2/TRBV6-3
TGCGCCAGCAGCTTGGAGGGGGACAGTACCTACGAGCAGTACTTC	CASSLEGDSTYEQYF	TRBJ2-7	NA	TRBD1	TRBV5-1
TGTGCCAGCAGCTTAGAAATCGGTGGCTACGAGCAGTACTTC	CASSLEIGGYEQYF	TRBJ2-7	NA	NA	TRBV11-2
TGTGCCAGCATGGGGCTTGAGGATCAGCCCCAGCATTTT	CASMGLEDQPQHF	TRBJ1-5	NA	NA	TRBV2
TGTGCCACCAGCAGAGGCGGGAGTGAGCTCAATCAGCCCCAGCATTTT	CATSRGGSELNQPQHF	TRBJ1-5	NA	NA	TRBV15
TGTGCCAGCAGCTTAGCGGGACAGTTTAACTATGGCTACACCTTC	CASSLAGQFNYGYTF	TRBJ1-2	NA	TRBD1	TRBV7-9
TGTGCCAGCAGCTACACTAGCGGATACAATGAGCAGTTCTTC	CASSYTSGYNEQFF	TRBJ2-1	NA	TRBD2	TRBV7-9
TGCGCCAGCAGCCAAAGTGGCAGGCTAGCGGGAGGAAAGGATCACAATGAGCAGTTCTTC	CASSQSGRLAGGKDHNEQFF	TRBJ2-1	NA	TRBD2	TRBV4-1
TGCGCCAGCAGCCATCAGCGGGAGGGTTCCTACGAGCAGTACTTC	CASSHQREGSYEQYF	TRBJ2-7	NA	TRBD2	TRBV5-1
TGTGCCAGTAGTATAGATTGGAAGGAGACAGGGGACATTACCGTCCTGACTTTC	CASSIDWKETGDITVLTF	TRBJ2-6	once	TRBD1	TRBV19
TGTGCCAGCAGCCCAGAACGGGGATTTGGAGGAAAACTGTTTTTT	CASSPERGFGGKLFF	TRBJ1-4	NA	NA	TRBV7-9
TGTGCCAGCAGTTACATACGGGGAAGCAATCAGCCCCAGCATTTT	CASSYIRGSNQPQHF	TRBJ1-5	NA	NA	TRBV5-6
TGTGCCACCTGTAAGGGACAGGGTTACGAGCAGTACTTC	CATCKGQGYEQYF	TRBJ2-7	NA	TRBD1	TRBV15
TGTGCCAGCCGCCGGGACAGGGGGACCGAGCAGTACTTC	CASRRDRGTEQYF	TRBJ2-7	NA	TRBD1	TRBV11-1
TGTGCCAGCAGTCAAGGACAGGGAGATAGCAATCAGCCCCAGCATTTT	CASSQGQGDSNQPQHF	TRBJ1-5	NA	TRBD1	TRBV5-4
TGTGCCAGCAGTGAACAGGTTAATACTGAAGCTTTCTTT	CASSEQVNTEAFF	TRBJ1-1	NA	NA	TRBV6-4
TGTGCCAGCAGCAAAGGAGCCGGGACAGGGAACACTGAAGCTTTCTTT	CASSKGAGTGNTEAFF	TRBJ1-1	NA	NA	TRBV21-1